These 13 T cell receptor beta chains share one sample of origin, sequenced in a study of T cell responses to AZD1222 COVID-19 vaccine. Sequencing was performed with immunoSEQ multiplex PCR; in TCRdb, only in-frame clones are kept and a portion is missing. The repertoire holds almost 35,000 clones, with 85% to 90% as singletons. The source was peripheral blood, collected on day 0 of AZD1222 vaccination. The receptors were gathered from an adult in good health.

This rearrangement joins TRBV5-1 to TRBJ1-6; TRBD1 aligns across 7 bases. The CDR3 length is 16 residues. In germline, CDR1 is SGHRS, CDR2 YFSETQ. V was pared by 4 bases and J by 7 bases, with 11 bases of the junction left unmatched. The DNA of the CDR3 is TGCGCCAGCAGCCCAGGGGGGGGGCGACGGAATTCACCCCTCCACTTT. It specifies CASSPGGGRRNSPLHF.

The chain links TRBV19 to TRBJ2-1, with 8 positions matching TRBD2. This CDR3 region has 15 residues. Trimming cost V 7 bases and J 11 bases; bases outside gene matches: 16. Germline CDR1 and CDR2: LNHDA and SQIVND (reference sequence). The CDR3 region is CASNLIGSGSPQQFF. The CDR3 DNA is TGTGCCAGTAACTTAATTGGGAGCGGGAGCCCCCAGCAGTTCTTC.

The chain couples TRBV27 to TRBJ2-3; TRBD1 or TRBD2 may be the D gene (5 bases each). This CDR3 contains 15 residues. Trimming stripped 3 bases from V and 3 bases from J, with 13 bases between. Germline assignment: CDR1 MNHEY and CDR2 SMNVEV (reference sequence). The CDR3 sequence: CASSFSQGVTDTQYF. CDR3 DNA sequence: TGTGCCAGCAGTTTTTCCCAGGGAGTAACAGATACGCAGTATTTT.

The chain couples TRBV6-5 to TRBJ1-2; the D is unclear. This CDR3 spans 14 amino acids. Trimming took 2 bases from V and 4 from J, leaving 11 bases between them. The germline CDR1 and CDR2 sequences are MNHEY and SVGAGI. CDR3 sequence: CASSYNPNIYGYTF. CDR3 DNA: TGTGCCAGCAGTTACAACCCTAACATCTATGGCTACACCTTC.

The chain uses TRBV24-1 and TRBJ2-5; a possible D gene is TRBD2 (5 bases). V lost 4 bases, J lost 4 bases, and 6 bases lay in between. Germline CDR1 KGHDR, CDR2 SFDVKD. This CDR3 spans 12 amino acids. The CDR3 sequence: CATSERGETQYF. The DNA for the CDR3 is TGTGCCACCAGTGAACGGGGAGAGACCCAGTACTTC.

This chain links TRBV6-5 with TRBJ2-3; TRBD1 is a possible D gene (6 bases). The germline V and J ends were trimmed by 6 bases and 0 bases, with 13 bases remaining between them. Germline assignment: CDR1 MNHEY and CDR2 SVGAGI. This CDR3 region has 15 residues. CDR3 DNA sequence: TGTGCCAGCAGGCTACAGGGAATGAGCACAGATACGCAGTATTTT. Protein: CASRLQGMSTDTQYF.

The chain is built from TRBV7-9 and TRBJ1-2; no clear D gene. This CDR3 has 15 residues. The germline V gene has CDR1 SEHNR and CDR2 FQNEAQ (reference sequence). V lost 7 bases and J 4 bases, leaving 19 bases between the germline ends. The CDR3 DNA is TGTGCCAGCACTCAATCGACCAAGCACGGCTATGGCTACACCTTC. Its protein is CASTQSTKHGYGYTF.

The V call is TRBV4-2, the J call TRBJ1-6, with a tentative D call TRBD1 (5 bases). The germline V and J ends were trimmed by 0 bases and 9 bases, with 6 bases remaining between them. The CDR3 runs 13 residues. The germline gives CDR1 LGHNA, CDR2 YNFKEQ. CDR3 in amino acids: CASSQDQGSPLHF. DNA for the CDR3: TGTGCCAGCAGCCAAGATCAGGGTTCACCCCTCCACTTT.

In its sample, this clone was seen once. This chain connects TRBV4-3 to TRBJ2-1, with D maybe TRBD2 (6 bases). Trimming took 6 bases from V and 0 from J, leaving 18 bases between them. CDR1 is LGHNA, CDR2 YSLEER, per germline. This CDR3 spans 17 amino acids. The CDR3 spells CASSLYSSATSYNEQFF. For the CDR3, the DNA is TGCGCCAGCAGTCTCTATTCTAGCGCAACCTCCTACAATGAGCAGTTCTTC.

The chain uses TRBV5-1 and TRBJ1-6, with TRBD1 matching over 7 bases. The CDR3 is made up of 14 amino acids. The ends lost 5 bases at V and 13 bases at J; junction bases unmatched: 12. Per germline, CDR1 SGHRS and CDR2 YFSETQ. The DNA for the CDR3 is TGCGCCAGCAGTTCCGGGACAGTGAATAGTCCCCTCCACTTT. Translation gives CASSSGTVNSPLHF.

This clone occurred a few times. For the CDR3, the DNA is TGCGCCAGCAGCTTGGTAGGGCTCTCTGACACCATATATTTT. Protein product: CASSLVGLSDTIYF. This chain uses TRBV5-1 with TRBJ1-3; no clear D. There are 14 residues in the CDR3. Between the trimmed V and J ends, which lost 0 bases and 8 bases, there was a span of 12 bases. Germline V gives CDR1 SGHRS, CDR2 YFSETQ.

The chain is built from TRBV20-1 and TRBJ2-1; D call uncertain. Trimming pared 3 bases from V and 14 bases from J, leaving 35 bases between. CDR3 length: 18 residues. The V gene's germline CDR1 is DFQATT and CDR2 SNEGSKA (reference sequence). The CDR3 DNA sequence: TGCAGTGCTAGTCCCCCAGGTTGGCGCGGCGACGACCCTTTAAGAGAGTTCTTC. Translating gives CSASPPGWRGDDPLREFF.

The chain joins TRBV5-1 to TRBJ1-5, with D hard to call. This CDR3 is 13 amino acids long. Germline loops: CDR1 SGHRS, CDR2 YFSETQ. V lost 1 base and J lost 3, with 5 bases in between. The CDR3 reads CASSLQSNQPQHF. The CDR3 DNA sequence: TGCGCCAGCAGCTTGCAATCCAATCAGCCCCAGCATTTT. Using reference TRBV5-1 and TRBJ1-5 for the parts outside the CDR3, the full variable domain is KAGVTQTPRYLIKTRGQQVTLSCSPISGHRSVSWYQQTPGQGLQFLFEYFSETQRNKGNFPGRFSGRQFSNSRSEMNVSTLELGDSALYLCASSLQSNQPQHFGDGTRLSIL.